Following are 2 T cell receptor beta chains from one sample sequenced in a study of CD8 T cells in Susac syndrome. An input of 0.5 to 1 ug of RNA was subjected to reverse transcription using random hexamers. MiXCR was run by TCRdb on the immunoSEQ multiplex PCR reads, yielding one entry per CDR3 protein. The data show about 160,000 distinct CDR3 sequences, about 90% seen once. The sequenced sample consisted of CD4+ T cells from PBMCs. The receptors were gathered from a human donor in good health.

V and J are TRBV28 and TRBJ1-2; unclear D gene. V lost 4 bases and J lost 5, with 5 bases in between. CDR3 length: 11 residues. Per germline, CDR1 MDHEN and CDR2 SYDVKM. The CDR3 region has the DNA TGTGCCAGCAGTTCCAGTTATGGCTACACCTTC. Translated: CASSSSYGYTF.

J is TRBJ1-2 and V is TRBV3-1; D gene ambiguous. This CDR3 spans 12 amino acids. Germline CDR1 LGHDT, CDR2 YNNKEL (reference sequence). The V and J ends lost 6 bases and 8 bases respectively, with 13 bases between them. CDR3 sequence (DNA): TGTGCCAGCAGGAACGACTACGAGGGCTACACCTTC. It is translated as CASRNDYEGYTF.